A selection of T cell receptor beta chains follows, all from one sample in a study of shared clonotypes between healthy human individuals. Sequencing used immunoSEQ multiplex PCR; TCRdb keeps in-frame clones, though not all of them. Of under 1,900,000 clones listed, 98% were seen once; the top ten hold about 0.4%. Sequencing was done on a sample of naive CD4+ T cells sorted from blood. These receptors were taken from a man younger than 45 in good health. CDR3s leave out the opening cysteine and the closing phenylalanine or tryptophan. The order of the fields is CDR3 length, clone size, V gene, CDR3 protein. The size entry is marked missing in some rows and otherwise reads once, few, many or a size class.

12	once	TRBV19	ASSEMGSNQPQH
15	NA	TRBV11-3	ASSLGSRSENQETQY
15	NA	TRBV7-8	ASSLASGRDSTGELF
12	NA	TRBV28	ASRAGPRKETQY
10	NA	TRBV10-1	ATSEGTGELF
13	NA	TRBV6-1	ASSEVVRGLTEAF
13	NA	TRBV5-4	ASSGTGGSTDTQY
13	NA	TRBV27	ASSFREWGTDTQY
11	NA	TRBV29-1	SVRKVIDTEAF
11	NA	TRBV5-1	ASSGTGDEKLF
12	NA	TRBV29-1	SVAFRLANNEQF
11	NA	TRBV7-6	ASSLVVRDTQY
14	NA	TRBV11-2	ASSFRLAGGLFEQF
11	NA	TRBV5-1	ASSSSGTYEQY
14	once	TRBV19	ASSIEGPGMNTEAF
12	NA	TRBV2	ASSRQGRSYEQY
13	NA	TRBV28	ASSAPYSGANVLT
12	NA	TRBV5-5	ASSSTAGHTEAF
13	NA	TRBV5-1	ASSWEPGPYTEAF
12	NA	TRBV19	ASSRGEYQETQY
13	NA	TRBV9	ASSASGPRGGEQF
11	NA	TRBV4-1	ASSQGQEDTQY
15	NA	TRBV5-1	ASSPTGAGINTGELF
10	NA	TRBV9	ASSPFSYEQY
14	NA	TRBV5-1	ASSLALHSDTGELF
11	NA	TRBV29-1	SVGGIHYNEQF
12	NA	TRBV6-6	ASSSRAIRETQY
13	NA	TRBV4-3	ASSQGLGTRGTQY
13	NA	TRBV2	ASRRTRETNEKLF
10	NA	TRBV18	ASSLQSDTQY
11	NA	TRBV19	ASSDPPADEQF
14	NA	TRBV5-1	ASSLEGLLIYNEQF
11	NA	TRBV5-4	ASSLDRHNGQF
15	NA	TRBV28	ASSLEQGGTRAVEQY